This T cell receptor (beta chain) was captured in a study of blood T cell repertoires in COVID-19 (dated by TCRdb to between 2020 and 2021). About the investigation overall: The collaborator samples originated in the United States, Italy and Spain and spanned the acute and convalescent phases of COVID-19. The prospective study material was composed of cDNA or gDNA derived from T cells, B-cell-depleted T cells, or PBMCs. Subjects who had been exposed to COVID-19, were actively infected with it, or had recovered from it provided the deeply sampled blood TCRbeta repertoires that made up the dataset. The repertoires were made available in a free public database intended to serve as a resource for research on the immune response to SARS-CoV-2. The samples were drawn from the first 160 participants of the ongoing ImmuneRACE study and from 1,254 subjects provided by 6 global collaborators. The sample metadata nearly always contained a de-identified subject ID, COVID-19 status, age in years and sex. Where available, HLA class I and class II types were taken from metadata supplied by the sample provider and were not determined by assay-based typing.

As for this clone: Its antigen remains undetermined. No clone much larger than this one lies a single base away; base qualities are absent.

The junction shows trimming of 7 bases on V and 4 bases on J, and the gene matches do not reach 4 bases of it. The CDR3 measures 15 amino acids from cysteine to phenylalanine. Left in the record is the CDR3 DNA by itself, 45 bases read in frame from the first base. Taken from the germline V gene, the CDR1 and CDR2 loops are SNHLY and FYNNEI. General study outcomes and caveats: How much clinical and demographic metadata was included differed by source and by participant, and the metadata was provided uncurated.

Enrolling through a virtual design, the prospective study's participants ranged in age from roughly 18 to 100 years and lived across some 22 United States geographic areas. To assign participants to cohorts, the prospective study relied on clinical history that participants themselves reported in a screening survey and a study questionnaire. Each participant in the prospective study had whole blood, serum and a nasopharyngeal or oropharyngeal swab collected by mobile phlebotomists. Additional blood draws and questionnaires over an approximately 2-month period could optionally be provided by prospective study participants. Before DNA extraction, prospective study blood samples were shipped either frozen or at room temperature. TCRbeta CDR3 regions were amplified from genomic DNA using the immunoSEQ Assay, a bias-controlled multiplex PCR. The paper's processing steps were these. The number of nucleated cells in each sample was estimated by amplification of reference gene primers within the assay. Sequence reads were collapsed and filtered to measure the absolute abundance of every unique TCRbeta CDR3 rearrangement. For each sample, productive Simpson clonality was calculated as the square root of Simpson's diversity index across productive rearrangements. TCRdb took this table from immuneACCESS and kept in-frame rearrangements with V and J called. Such tables lack part of the clones; where checked against another copy, unresolved V genes explain under half of the gap, and the rest is unexplained. The V and J calls and the clone size are those of that table, but D and trimming were determined from the DNA. Counted in this sample were a few hundred thousand clones; approximately 88% of them appeared once. The ten most abundant clones make up 1% to 1.5% of the sample.

This chain joins TRBV2 to TRBJ2-2, with TRBD1 matching 12 junction bases. The sequenced material came from PBMCs or T cells enriched from blood (not recorded which). This clonotype originated in a woman aged 40 to 50 with acute COVID-19. DNA sequence: TGTGCCAGCATAGTGGGACAGGGGGCCACCGGGGAGCTGTTTTTT. Its translation is CASIVGQGATGELFF.